This T cell receptor beta chain is from a study of tumor-infiltrating lymphocytes in oesophageal squamous cell carcinoma. TCRdb called the PCR reads again in MiXCR, with one record for every CDR3 protein. Among 9,500 to 11,000 distinct CDR3 sequences listed, roughly 53% were seen once. Trimming cost V 2 bases and J 10 bases; bases outside gene matches: 3. The CDR3 loop spans 15 amino acids. Germline V CDR1 and CDR2: SGHTA, FQGNSA. The clonotype was recovered from a female donor with esophageal squamous cell carcinoma. V usage is TRBV7-2 and J usage is TRBJ2-1; 15 positions agree with TRBD2. Sequenced sample: esophageal tumor tissue. The CDR3 DNA sequence: TGTGCCAGCAGCTTATCCGGGACTAGCGGGGGGGAGCAGTTCTTC. This encodes CASSLSGTSGGEQFF.